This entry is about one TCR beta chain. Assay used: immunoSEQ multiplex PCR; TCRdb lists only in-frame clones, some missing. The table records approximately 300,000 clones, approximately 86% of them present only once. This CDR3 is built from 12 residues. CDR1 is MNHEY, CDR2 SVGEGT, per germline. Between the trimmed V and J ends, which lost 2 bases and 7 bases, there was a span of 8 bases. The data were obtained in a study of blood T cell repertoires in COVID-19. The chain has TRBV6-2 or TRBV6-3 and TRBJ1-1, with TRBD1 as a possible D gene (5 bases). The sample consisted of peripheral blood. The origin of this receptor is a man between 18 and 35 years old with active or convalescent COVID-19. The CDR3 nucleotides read TGTGCCAGCAGTTACCCGACAGATGAAGCTTTCTTT. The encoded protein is CASSYPTDEAFF.